This TCR beta chain appears in the sequencing data of a study of monozygotic twins with inflammatory bowel disease. The CDR3 is made up of 16 amino acids. Germline CDR1 and CDR2: MNHNS and SASEGT. With eight separate reactions per sample, the authors made cDNA. TCRdb reworked the 5' RACE reads into one entry per CDR3 protein, no DNA. This repertoire includes approximately 400,000 distinct CDR3 sequences. The gene calls are TRBV6-1 and TRBJ2-7; the TCRdb call, TRBD1, lacks DNA for checking. The TCR comes from a human donor with ulcerative colitis or Crohn's disease, or a healthy co-twin of an affected twin (not recorded which). The sequenced sample was blood. The CDR3: CASRGLAGSIAYEQYF.